This T cell receptor beta chain came from a study of post-analysis software for immune sequencing data. Study-wide findings and caveats: A significant reduction in normalized Chao1 diversity was observed in multiple sclerosis patients versus controls. Comparison of patients with controls showed five or six TRBV segments more frequent in patients, TRBV5-6, TRBV5-1 and TRBV20-1 among them.

The sample holds a few counts of this clonotype. Its target is not known. The V and J ends lost 4 bases and 1 base respectively, with 16 bases between them. CDR3 size: 15 residues. Germline V gene sequence: CDR1 SQVTM, CDR2 ANQGSEA. Carried by the TCR beta cDNA libraries were unique molecular identifiers. TCRdb independently ran MiXCR on the PCR reads; one entry per CDR3 protein. Of about 760,000 distinct CDR3 sequences in the sample, about 27% were seen once. Sequenced material: blood. This sequence originates from a girl aged 10-17 years with multiple sclerosis. J is TRBJ1-2 and V is TRBV29-1; no clear D. Here the CDR3 reads CSVAGVTSINYGYTF. The CDR3 DNA is TGCAGCGTTGCCGGGGTTACCTCGATTAACTATGGCTACACCTTC. The full variable domain, with the rest looked up from reference TRBV29-1 and TRBJ1-2, is SAVISQKPSRDICQRGTSLTIQCQVDSQVTMMFWYRQQPGQSLTLIATANQGSEATYESGFVIDKFPISRPNLTFSTLTVSNMSPEDSSIYLCSVAGVTSINYGYTFGSGTRLTVV.